These T cell receptor beta chains were read from a single sample in a study of blood T cell repertoires in COVID-19. Assay used: immunoSEQ multiplex PCR; TCRdb lists only in-frame clones, some missing. Of roughly 53,000 clones listed, 65% to 90% were seen once; the top ten hold around 28%. The specimen sequenced was peripheral blood. These receptors originate from a human donor in a cohort sampled during active COVID-19. Each CDR3 is given with its conserved first and last residue. The order of the fields is J gene, V gene, D gene, clone size, CDR3 protein, CDR3 DNA. The D gene is left open where the match is weak. Expanded clones get a size class; other rows say once, few or many, or leave the size out.

TRBJ2-7 TRBV5-1 - - CASSLERSLSYEQYF TGCGCCAGCAGCTTGGAACGCAGTCTCTCCTACGAGCAGTACTTC
TRBJ2-1 TRBV11-3 - - CASSSAGTYNEQFF TGTGCCAGCAGCTCGGCAGGGACCTACAATGAGCAGTTCTTC
TRBJ2-1 TRBV6-4 - - CASSIREYNEQFF TGTGCCAGCAGTATCAGGGAATACAATGAGCAGTTCTTC
TRBJ1-1 TRBV13 - - CASSSPPRDTEAFF TGTGCCAGCAGCTCCCCCCCGCGGGACACTGAAGCTTTCTTT
TRBJ2-1 TRBV24-1 TRBD1 once CATSARDRDYNEQFF TGTGCCACATCGGCCAGGGACAGGGACTACAATGAGCAGTTCTTC
TRBJ2-7 TRBV7-8 - - CASSLGRTDIYEQYF TGTGCCAGCAGCTTAGGAAGGACAGACATCTACGAGCAGTACTTC
TRBJ2-3 TRBV7-8 - once CASSGDWTDTQYF TGTGCCAGCAGCGGGGACTGGACAGATACGCAGTATTTT
TRBJ1-3 TRBV6-5 TRBD1 - CASSQGAVGNTIYF TGTGCCAGCAGTCAGGGGGCGGTAGGAAACACCATATATTTT
TRBJ1-5 TRBV7-8 - - CASRPGFSNQPQHF TGTGCCAGCAGACCAGGGTTCAGCAATCAGCCCCAGCATTTT
TRBJ2-5 TRBV28 - - CASSPRGTTEETQYF TGTGCCAGCAGTCCTCGGGGGACCACAGAAGAGACCCAGTACTTC
TRBJ2-4 TRBV21-1 - - CASSYSGRYSKNIQYF TGTGCCAGCAGCTATAGCGGGAGGTACTCGAAAAACATTCAGTACTTC
TRBJ1-2 TRBV6-5 TRBD1 - CASRIGQGFGYTF TGTGCCAGCAGAATAGGACAGGGTTTTGGCTACACCTTC
TRBJ2-7 TRBV6-6 - few CASSSKGADEQYF TGTGCCAGCAGTTCGAAAGGGGCAGACGAGCAGTACTTC
TRBJ2-5 TRBV7-8 - - CASSPTDSPETQYF TGTGCCAGCAGCCCGACGGACTCCCCGGAGACCCAGTACTTC
TRBJ1-1 TRBV11-2 - few CASSLLGGHGEAFF TGTGCCAGCAGCTTACTGGGGGGGCACGGTGAAGCTTTCTTT
TRBJ1-1 TRBV11-1 - - CASSLARFAEAFF TGTGCCAGCAGCTTAGCGAGATTCGCTGAAGCTTTCTTT
TRBJ1-1 TRBV7-8 TRBD1 - CASSSQMGQPYTEAFF TGTGCCAGCAGCTCCCAGATGGGACAGCCTTACACTGAAGCTTTCTTT
TRBJ1-1 TRBV10-3 TRBD1 - CAISQGTVNTEAFF TGTGCCATCTCCCAGGGGACAGTGAACACTGAAGCTTTCTTT
TRBJ2-7 TRBV18 TRBD2 - CASSPPLASGNTYEQYF TGTGCCAGCTCACCACCGCTGGCTAGCGGCAATACCTACGAGCAGTACTTC
TRBJ1-2 TRBV24-1 TRBD1 - CATSDRPGTGDYGYTF TGTGCCACCAGTGACCGCCCCGGGACAGGGGACTATGGCTACACCTTC
TRBJ1-6 TRBV3-1/TRBV3-2 - - CASSPGGIEDSPLHF TGTGCCAGCAGCCCCGGGGGGATAGAGGATTCACCCCTCCACTTT
TRBJ1-6 TRBV6-4 - - CASSDAGALNNSPLHF TGTGCCAGCAGTGACGCAGGGGCCCTCAATAATTCACCCCTCCACTTT
TRBJ2-7 TRBV10-1 TRBD2 - CASSEGAGGPLDEQYF TGCGCCAGCAGTGAAGGTGCGGGAGGGCCACTCGACGAGCAGTACTTC
TRBJ2-3 TRBV27 TRBD2 - CASSPNAGGLTDTQYF TGTGCCAGCAGTCCCAACGCGGGGGGTCTCACAGATACGCAGTATTTT
TRBJ2-1 TRBV11-3 TRBD1 once CASSLGPTGGAVNEQFF TGTGCCAGCAGCTTAGGGCCGACAGGGGGCGCGGTCAATGAGCAGTTCTTC
TRBJ1-1 TRBV28 - - CASSLLSVAFF TGTGCCAGCAGTTTATTGAGTGTAGCTTTCTTT
TRBJ2-3 TRBV30 TRBD2 - CAWSVMGGTDTQYF TGTGCCTGGAGTGTAATGGGGGGGACAGATACGCAGTATTTT
TRBJ1-6 TRBV9 - - CASSVGQGSSYNSPLHF TGTGCCAGCAGCGTAGGGCAGGGGAGCTCCTATAATTCACCCCTCCACTTT
TRBJ2-1 TRBV5-1 - - CASSLVSSGPNEQFF TGCGCCAGCAGCTTGGTTTCCAGCGGGCCCAATGAGCAGTTCTTC
TRBJ2-1 TRBV19 - - CASSIFAGSYNEQFF TGTGCCAGTAGTATATTTGCGGGTAGCTACAATGAGCAGTTCTTC
TRBJ2-3 TRBV7-3 TRBD1 - CASSSGQGSDTQYF TGTGCCAGCAGCTCCGGACAGGGGTCAGATACGCAGTATTTT
TRBJ1-6 TRBV5-1 TRBD1 - CASSVGQGSSYNSPLHF TGCGCCAGCAGCGTGGGACAGGGGAGCTCCTATAATTCACCCCTCCACTTT
TRBJ2-7 TRBV5-6 TRBD2 - CASSYHLAGAIEVKREQYF TGTGCCAGCAGCTACCATTTAGCGGGAGCGATAGAAGTGAAGCGCGAGCAGTACTTC
TRBJ2-3 TRBV5-1 - once CASSYSGPGTDTQYF TGCGCCAGCAGCTATAGCGGACCTGGCACAGATACGCAGTATTTT
TRBJ1-1 TRBV29-1 TRBD1 - CSVQPGQGVNTEAFF TGCAGCGTTCAGCCGGGACAGGGGGTGAACACTGAAGCTTTCTTT
TRBJ1-6 TRBV15 TRBD1 - CATSRDRGSSPLHF TGTGCCACCAGCAGAGACAGGGGGAGTTCACCCCTCCACTTT
TRBJ2-5 TRBV2 - - CASTPGGRETQYF TGTGCCAGCACCCCTGGAGGGAGAGAGACCCAGTACTTC
TRBJ1-6 TRBV27 - few CASSFEGFNSPLHF TGTGCCAGCAGTTTTGAGGGATTTAATTCACCCCTCCACTTT
TRBJ2-7 TRBV10-3 - - CAISGRYSGAYEQYF TGTGCCATCAGTGGGCGGTATAGCGGAGCCTACGAGCAGTACTTC
TRBJ2-3 TRBV11-3 TRBD1 - CASSARQGAITDTQYF TGTGCCAGCAGCGCCAGACAGGGGGCTATCACAGATACGCAGTATTTT
TRBJ1-5 TRBV12-5 - - CASVGEKGNQPQHF TGTGCTAGTGTTGGGGAGAAGGGCAATCAGCCCCAGCATTTT
TRBJ2-3 TRBV9 TRBD2 once CASSVGGSSTDTQYF TGTGCCAGCAGCGTAGGCGGGAGTAGCACAGATACGCAGTATTTT
TRBJ2-2 TRBV29-1 TRBD2 - CSVLLAGGPIGELFF TGCAGCGTGCTCCTAGCGGGAGGACCCATAGGGGAGCTGTTTTTT
TRBJ1-5 TRBV23-1 - - CASSRGSVVNQPQHF TGCGCCAGCAGTAGGGGGTCAGTAGTTAATCAGCCCCAGCATTTT
TRBJ2-4 TRBV6-1 - - CASSEGGTKNIQYF TGTGCCAGCAGTGAAGGCGGAACCAAAAACATTCAGTACTTC
TRBJ1-5 TRBV6-5 TRBD1 - CASSYRTGDQPQHF TGTGCCAGCAGTTACAGAACAGGGGATCAGCCCCAGCATTTT
TRBJ1-2 TRBV2 TRBD1 - CASSFRDRTPSANYGYTF TGTGCCAGCAGTTTCCGGGACAGAACGCCCTCAGCTAACTATGGCTACACCTTC
TRBJ2-3 TRBV2 TRBD2 - CASSDRVAGGGRSTDTQYF TGTGCCAGCAGTGATCGGGTAGCGGGAGGGGGCCGAAGCACAGATACGCAGTATTTT
TRBJ1-3 TRBV6-6 - - CASSYKDGGSGNTIYF TGTGCCAGCAGTTACAAGGATGGGGGGTCGGGAAACACCATATATTTT
TRBJ2-7 TRBV10-3 TRBD2 - CAIRGGGLYEQYF TGTGCCATCAGAGGCGGGGGGCTCTACGAGCAGTACTTC
TRBJ2-7 TRBV6-5 - - CASSYGGSAYEQYF TGTGCCAGCAGTTACGGGGGCAGCGCCTACGAGCAGTACTTC
TRBJ2-7 TRBV29-1 TRBD1 - CSAGQGGYEQYF TGCAGCGCGGGACAGGGTGGCTACGAGCAGTACTTC
TRBJ2-7 TRBV15 TRBD2 - CATSPGGSFKEQYF TGTGCCACCAGCCCCGGGGGGTCTTTTAAAGAGCAGTACTTC
TRBJ2-4 TRBV7-2 TRBD2 - CASSPGLAGVLDIQYF TGTGCCAGCAGCCCAGGACTAGCGGGAGTCCTGGACATTCAGTACTTC
TRBJ2-1 TRBV5-1 TRBD2 - CASSLGTSGGYNEQFF TGCGCCAGCAGCTTGGGTACTAGCGGGGGGTACAATGAGCAGTTCTTC
TRBJ2-7 TRBV23-1 TRBD2 - CASSLRTRLAGAYEQYF TGCGCCAGCAGCCTACGAACCCGACTAGCGGGGGCCTACGAGCAGTACTTC
TRBJ1-1 TRBV2 - - CASTLDRSSEAFF TGTGCCAGCACCTTAGACAGGAGCTCAGAAGCTTTCTTT
TRBJ1-2 TRBV29-1 TRBD1 - CSADRVGGYTF TGCAGCGCGGACAGGGTGGGCGGCTACACCTTC
TRBJ1-1 TRBV10-3 TRBD1 few CATADRGDTEAFF TGTGCCACAGCGGACAGGGGGGACACTGAAGCTTTCTTT
TRBJ1-5 TRBV11-2 - once CASSSAFNQPQHF TGTGCCAGCAGCTCTGCGTTTAATCAGCCCCAGCATTTT